These 29 T cell receptor beta chains were sequenced from one sample in a study of T-cell reconstitution after alpha-beta-depleted transplantation in children. The TCRbeta library incorporated unique molecular identifiers. MiXCR was run by TCRdb on the PCR reads, yielding one entry per CDR3 protein. The data show about 110,000 distinct CDR3 sequences, 10% to 13% seen once. The sequencing used PBMCs from the stem cell graft donor, collected from the stem cell graft. Every receptor here comes from a human donor who donated a stem cell graft to a child with acute lymphoblastic leukemia.

This clonotype was counted ten times or more. The rearrangement joins TRBV7-9 to TRBJ2-7; 7 bases map to TRBD1. V lost 0 bases, J lost 6 bases, and 5 bases stayed unmatched. The length of the CDR3 is 14 residues. Germline CDR1 reads SEHNR; CDR2 reads FQNEAQ (reference sequence). In nucleotides, the CDR3 is TGTGCCAGCAGCTTAGCACAGGGGCGCATCGAGCAGTACTTC. Translation gives CASSLAQGRIEQYF.

This clonotype was detected many times. The gene calls are TRBV6-5 and TRBJ2-3; 11 nucleotides match TRBD2. From germline, CDR1 is MNHEY and CDR2 SVGAGI. V shed 2 bases, J shed 2 bases, and the junction held 6 bases outside the gene matches. The CDR3 spans 17 residues. CDR3 coding DNA: TGTGCCAGCAGTTACCGGGTAGCGGGGGGGTACACAGATACGCAGTATTTT. Amino acids: CASSYRVAGGYTDTQYF.

This clonotype was detected ten times or more. The chain recombines TRBV5-4 with TRBJ2-5, with D possibly being TRBD2 (6 bases). V was cut by 5 bases and J by 2 bases, with 13 bases left in between. CDR1 and CDR2 from the germline V gene are SGHNT and YYREEE (reference sequence). The CDR3 length is 14 residues. The CDR3 bases are TGTGCCAGCAGAGGTGGGGGGTCTCAAGAGACCCAGTACTTC. It is translated as CASRGGGSQETQYF.

The CDR3 sequence: CASSLRGSGLQETQYF. The CDR3 DNA reads TGCGCCAGCAGCCTCCGTGGTAGCGGGCTCCAAGAGACCCAGTACTTC. The genes are TRBV4-3 and TRBJ2-5; 7 nucleotides align to TRBD2. The germline gives CDR1 LGHNA, CDR2 YSLEER. The CDR3 loop spans 16 amino acids. V dropped 4 bases and J dropped 1; count of bases not matched to a gene: 9.

This clonotype appeared many times. The chain uses TRBV5-1 and TRBJ2-6; 12 nucleotides align to TRBD2. Looked up from germline, CDR1 is SGHRS and CDR2 is YFSETQ. After removal of 4 bases from V and 0 bases from J, the junction contained 5 bases not matched to a gene. This CDR3 has 18 residues. The chain's CDR3 is CASSQRLAGASGANVLTF. The CDR3 DNA reads TGCGCCAGCAGCCAGAGACTAGCGGGGGCCTCTGGGGCCAACGTCCTGACTTTC.

This clonotype was counted ten times or more. The chain joins TRBV7-9 to TRBJ2-2, with 12 bases that match TRBD1. CDR1 and CDR2 from the germline V gene are SEHNR and FQNEAQ (reference sequence). The V and J ends lost 3 bases and 6 bases, in that order; junction bases with no gene match: 14. The CDR3 totals 19 residues. CDR3 DNA sequence: TGTGCCAGCAGCTTTTTCAACTTACCGGGACAGGGGGCCTCCGGGGAGCTGTTTTTT. Translating gives CASSFFNLPGQGASGELFF.

This clonotype has ten or more counts. The chain is built from TRBV6-1 and TRBJ1-1, with a weak D call TRBD1 (6 bases). CDR3 size: 15 residues. Trimming pared 2 bases from V and 1 base from J, leaving 11 bases between. Germline V gives CDR1 MNHNS, CDR2 SASEGT. The CDR3 reads CASSEWLGQNTEAFF. In nucleotides, the CDR3 is TGTGCCAGCAGTGAATGGCTGGGACAGAACACTGAAGCTTTCTTT.

This clonotype has a count of ten or more. V gene TRBV5-1 combines with J gene TRBJ1-1, with 9 nucleotides matching TRBD1. The CDR3 length is 14 residues. CDR1 is SGHRS, CDR2 YFSETQ, per germline. V was pared by 5 bases and J by 0 bases, with 2 bases of the junction left unmatched. The CDR3 region has the DNA TGCGCCAGCAGGACAGGGGGGATGAACACTGAAGCTTTCTTT. Protein: CASRTGGMNTEAFF.

This clonotype appeared many times. This chain joins TRBV12-5 and TRBJ2-7; D may be TRBD2 (6 bases). With 2 bases removed from V and 3 bases from J, the gap between germline ends came to 29 bases. Germline CDR1 is LGHNT and CDR2 is FRNRAP. The CDR3 is 20 residues long. CDR3 DNA sequence: TGTGCTAGTGGTTTGCCCCTCAGGGCTGGGCGGAGGGTAGTCGGCTACGAGCAGTACTTC. This encodes CASGLPLRAGRRVVGYEQYF.

This clonotype has ten or more counts. The genes are TRBV18 and TRBJ2-1; 9 bases map to TRBD2. The V segment lost 7 bases and the J segment 4 bases; nucleotides outside the gene matches: 11. The CDR3 runs 16 residues. Per the germline V gene, CDR1 is KGHSH and CDR2 is LQKENI. CDR3 bases: TGTGCCAGCTTAGCACCGGGGACTAGCATATACAATGAGCAGTTCTTC. Protein: CASLAPGTSIYNEQFF.

This clonotype was seen ten or more times. J is TRBJ2-5 and V is TRBV6-2 or TRBV6-3; D could derive from TRBD1 or TRBD2 (5 bases each). Germline V gives CDR1 MNHEY, CDR2 SVGEGT. There are 17 residues in the CDR3. Trimming pared 0 bases from V and 4 bases from J, leaving 18 bases between. The CDR3 here is CASSYSGRLLGGETQYF. As DNA, the CDR3 is TGTGCCAGCAGTTACTCGGGACGCCTCCTTGGGGGAGAGACCCAGTACTTC.

In its sample, this clonotype was seen many times. The chain has TRBV20-1 and TRBJ2-5, with 8 bases fitting TRBD2. V was clipped by 4 bases and J by 2 bases; unmatched bases: 9. CDR1 and CDR2 (germline): DFQATT, SNEGSKA (reference sequence). The CDR3 is made up of 15 amino acids. The CDR3 nucleotides read TGCAGTGCTAATGCGGCGGGGGGTCGTCAAGAGACCCAGTACTTC. It encodes CSANAAGGRQETQYF.

The table lists this clonotype with many counts. J is TRBJ1-6 and V is TRBV7-2; D not resolved. The germline V and J ends were trimmed by 1 base and 7 bases, with 11 bases remaining between them. Germline CDR1 is SGHTA and CDR2 is FQGNSA. The CDR3 has 15 amino acids. The CDR3 is CASSLENGSNSPLHF. CDR3 nucleotide sequence: TGTGCCAGCAGCTTAGAGAATGGGTCCAATTCACCCCTCCACTTT.

This clonotype has just a few counts. This chain connects TRBV10-2 to TRBJ2-5; no firm D call. This CDR3 comprises 12 residues. Germline-derived CDR1 and CDR2 are WSHSY and SAAADI. The V end was cut by 6 bases, the J end by 6 bases, with 11 bases between. CDR3 in amino acids: CASREEWQTQYF. CDR3 bases: TGCGCCAGCAGGGAAGAGTGGCAGACCCAGTACTTC.

This clonotype showed up many times. The chain joins TRBV29-1 to TRBJ1-4, with 8 nucleotides matching TRBD1. The J segment lost 8 bases and the V segment lost 4 bases, leaving 6 bases of the junction unmatched. CDR1 is SQVTM, CDR2 ANQGSEA, per germline. The CDR3 length is 13 residues. This CDR3 is CSVADRVGEKLFF. In nucleotides, the CDR3 is TGCAGCGTTGCGGACAGGGTGGGAGAAAAACTGTTTTTT.

This clonotype was detected many times. The chain uses TRBV7-2 and TRBJ1-1; D is ambiguous. This CDR3 region has 15 residues. Trimming stripped 0 bases from V and 1 base from J, with 9 bases between. Germline loops: CDR1 SGHTA, CDR2 FQGNSA. In DNA, the CDR3 is TGTGCCAGCAGCTTAGCGGCCCAAAAGAACACTGAAGCTTTCTTT. It encodes CASSLAAQKNTEAFF.

This clonotype was counted at least ten times. The chain couples TRBV29-1 to TRBJ2-2; 9 bases align to TRBD2. This CDR3 is built from 14 residues. Trimming at V came to 4 bases and at J to 3 bases, leaving 3 bases not matched to a gene. Germline-derived CDR1 and CDR2 are SQVTM and ANQGSEA. The CDR3 DNA is TGCAGCGTTGTTCCTAGCGGGGACACCGGGGAGCTGTTTTTT. As protein: CSVVPSGDTGELFF.

This clonotype was seen at least ten times. V usage is TRBV25-1 and J usage is TRBJ2-7; no reliable D call. CDR3 length equals 11 residues. V lost 7 bases, J lost 9 bases, and 13 bases lay in between. CDR1 is MGHDK, CDR2 SYGVNS, per germline. This chain's CDR3 is CASMMGSGQYF. The CDR3, as DNA: TGTGCCAGCATGATGGGGTCCGGGCAGTACTTC.

This clonotype was picked up many times. The chain carries TRBV19 and TRBJ2-7, with D perhaps matching TRBD1 or TRBD2 (5 bases each). CDR3 size: 12 residues. CDR1 LNHDA and CDR2 SQIVND come from the germline V gene (reference sequence). The germline V and J ends were trimmed by 9 bases and 3 bases, with 12 bases remaining between them. The CDR3 reads CASRDDYYEQYF. The CDR3 bases are TGTGCCAGCCGGGACGACTACTACGAGCAGTACTTC.

In this sample, this clonotype turned up many times. V gene TRBV3-1 combines with J gene TRBJ2-1, with D possibly TRBD1 on 5 matching bases. This CDR3 spans 15 amino acids. V lost 1 base and J lost 0, with 7 bases in between. Germline-derived CDR1 and CDR2 are LGHDT and YNNKEL (reference sequence). CDR3 in DNA: TGTGCCAGCAGCCAAGTTCAGGGCTCCTACAATGAGCAGTTCTTC. Protein: CASSQVQGSYNEQFF.

In its sample, this clonotype was seen many times. V is TRBV5-5 and J is TRBJ2-3; D gene ambiguous. The V and J ends lost 0 bases and 2 bases respectively, with 7 bases between them. This CDR3 has 14 amino acids. Germline CDR1 SGHKS, CDR2 YYEKEE (reference sequence). The CDR3 DNA follows: TGTGCCAGCAGCTTGGTAGGGATCACAGATACGCAGTATTTT. Its translation: CASSLVGITDTQYF.

J is TRBJ1-4 and V is TRBV5-4; possible D gene TRBD1, 5 bases. V shed 0 bases and J shed 0 bases, with 9 bases lying between them. CDR1 is SGHNT, CDR2 YYREEE, per germline (reference sequence). This CDR3 is 16 amino acids long. The CDR3 DNA is TGTGCCAGCAGCTTGGCGGGGACCTCAACTAATGAAAAACTGTTTTTT. This encodes CASSLAGTSTNEKLFF.

In its sample, this clonotype was seen many times. The chain is built from TRBV27 and TRBJ1-1, with D unclear. CDR3 length: 14 residues. Germline V gene lookup returns CDR1 MNHEY and CDR2 SMNVEV (reference sequence). Trimming pared 1 base from V and 2 bases from J, leaving 8 bases between. CDR3 amino acids: CASSLYSSNTEAFF. The CDR3 DNA follows: TGTGCCAGCAGTTTATACTCCAGCAACACTGAAGCTTTCTTT.

This clonotype was detected ten times or more. The chain is built from TRBV12-3 or TRBV12-4 and TRBJ1-5; tentatively, D is TRBD1 (6 bases). V was pared by 8 bases and J by 3 bases, with 14 bases between. The CDR3 covers 14 residues. CDR3 in amino acids: CASRRGGLNQPQHF. Written as DNA, the CDR3 is TGTGCCAGCCGGAGGGGGGGCCTCAATCAGCCCCAGCATTTT.

This clonotype was seen at least ten times. The chain employs TRBV7-9 and TRBJ2-7; TRBD1 is a possible D gene (5 bases). V was shortened by 7 bases and J by 5 bases, with 21 bases between the two germline ends. There are 15 residues in the CDR3. Germline loops: CDR1 SEHNR, CDR2 FQNEAQ (reference sequence). The CDR3 bases are TGTGCCAGCACCCCCACGGCCGCAGGGAAAAACGAGCAGTACTTC. This sequence encodes CASTPTAAGKNEQYF.

This clonotype occurred many times. The gene calls are TRBV6-5 and TRBJ1-2; 8 positions agree with TRBD1. Germline V CDR1 and CDR2: MNHEY, SVGAGI. V dropped 5 bases and J dropped 5; count of bases not matched to a gene: 7. This CDR3 is built from 14 residues. In DNA, the CDR3 is TGTGCCAGCAGTCCGGGACAGGTTTGGTATGGCTACACCTTC. It specifies CASSPGQVWYGYTF.

This clonotype was observed many times. The gene calls are TRBV11-2 and TRBJ2-3, with 10 bases aligning to TRBD2. There are 17 residues in the CDR3. J was trimmed by 2 bases and V by 0 bases; bases with no gene match: 5. Germline CDR1 reads SGHAT; CDR2 reads FQNNGV. CDR3 sequence: CASSLEGLAGDTDTQYF. CDR3 DNA sequence: TGTGCCAGCAGCTTAGAGGGGCTAGCGGGGGACACAGATACGCAGTATTTT.

This clonotype has ten or more counts. The chain recombines TRBV7-2 with TRBJ2-5, with 11 bases that match TRBD2. V shed 5 bases and J 5 bases; nucleotides not matched to a gene: 10. The CDR3 covers 16 residues. CDR1 is SGHTA, CDR2 FQGNSA, per germline. The CDR3 sequence is CASSPVVAGGRETQYF. DNA for the CDR3: TGTGCCAGCAGCCCGGTGGTAGCGGGGGGGCGGGAGACCCAGTACTTC.

This clonotype was recorded many times. The chain is built from TRBV20-1 and TRBJ2-5; 12 nucleotides agree with TRBD2. The junction had 4 bases not matched to a gene; V was cut back by 4 bases and J by 1 base. Germline loops: CDR1 DFQATT, CDR2 SNEGSKA (reference sequence). The CDR3 spans 15 residues. The DNA of the CDR3 is TGCAGTGCTACTAGCGGGAGGGCCTTCCAAGAGACCCAGTACTTC. It is translated as CSATSGRAFQETQYF.